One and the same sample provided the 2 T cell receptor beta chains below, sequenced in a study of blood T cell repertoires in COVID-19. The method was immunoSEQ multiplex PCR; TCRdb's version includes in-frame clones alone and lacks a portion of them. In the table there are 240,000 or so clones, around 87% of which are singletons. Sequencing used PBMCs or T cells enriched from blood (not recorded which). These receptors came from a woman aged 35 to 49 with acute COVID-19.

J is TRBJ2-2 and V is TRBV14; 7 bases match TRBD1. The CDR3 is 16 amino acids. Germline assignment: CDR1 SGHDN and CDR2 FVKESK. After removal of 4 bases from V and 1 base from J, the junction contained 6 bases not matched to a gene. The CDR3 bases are TGTGCCAGCAGCCCTGAGCGGACAGGGAACACCGGGGAGCTGTTTTTT. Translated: CASSPERTGNTGELFF.

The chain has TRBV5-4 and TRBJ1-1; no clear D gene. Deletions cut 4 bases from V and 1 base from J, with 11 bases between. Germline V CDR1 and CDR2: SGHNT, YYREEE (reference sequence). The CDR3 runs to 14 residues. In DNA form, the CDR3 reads TGTGCCAGCAGCCCCACCCCACAGAACACTGAAGCTTTCTTT. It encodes CASSPTPQNTEAFF.